Listed below are T cell receptor beta chains from one sample, sequenced in a study of T cell responses to AZD1222 COVID-19 vaccine. TCRdb's table, derived via immunoSEQ multiplex PCR, lists solely in-frame clones and lacks some. The table has over 75,000 clones, approximately 85% seen once. This sample comprised peripheral blood, obtained 28 days after the second AZD1222 dose. These receptors were obtained from an adult who received the AZD1222 COVID-19 vaccine. Each CDR3 is given with its conserved first and last residue. A D gene is named only where the DNA matches it firmly. Clone size is shown for a subset of rows, as once, few, many or a class of expanded clone.

j_call: TRBJ2-3; d_call: TRBD2; clone_size: once; v_call: TRBV9; cdr3_aa: CASSVSSGGVLGTDTQYF; cdr3_nt: TGTGCCAGCAGCGTTTCTAGCGGGGGGGTTCTGGGCACAGATACGCAGTATTTT
j_call: TRBJ1-2; d_call: NA; clone_size: NA; v_call: TRBV30; cdr3_aa: CAWRGVGYTF; cdr3_nt: TGTGCCTGGAGGGGGGTGGGCTACACCTTC
j_call: TRBJ1-3; d_call: NA; clone_size: once; v_call: TRBV7-2; cdr3_aa: CASSQSFGGASGNTIYF; cdr3_nt: TGTGCCAGCAGCCAGAGCTTTGGGGGGGCGTCTGGAAACACCATATATTTT
j_call: TRBJ2-6; d_call: NA; clone_size: NA; v_call: TRBV7-3; cdr3_aa: CASSFEGGSGANVLTF; cdr3_nt: TGTGCCAGCAGCTTCGAGGGGGGCTCTGGGGCCAACGTCCTGACTTTC
j_call: TRBJ2-7; d_call: NA; clone_size: few; v_call: TRBV7-9; cdr3_aa: CASSLDQTAHPYEQYF; cdr3_nt: TGTGCCAGCAGCTTAGACCAGACAGCTCACCCCTACGAGCAGTACTTC
j_call: TRBJ2-5; d_call: NA; clone_size: NA; v_call: TRBV5-4; cdr3_aa: CASSRGSEETQYF; cdr3_nt: TGTGCCAGCAGTCGGGGCAGCGAAGAGACCCAGTACTTC
j_call: TRBJ1-1; d_call: NA; clone_size: NA; v_call: TRBV13; cdr3_aa: CASSLGDRNTEAFF; cdr3_nt: TGTGCCAGCAGCTTAGGAGACAGAAACACTGAAGCTTTCTTT
j_call: TRBJ1-1; d_call: NA; clone_size: NA; v_call: TRBV3-1/TRBV3-2; cdr3_aa: CASSQGWNTEAFF; cdr3_nt: TGTGCCAGCAGCCAGGGTTGGAACACTGAAGCTTTCTTT
j_call: TRBJ2-1; d_call: NA; clone_size: NA; v_call: TRBV3-1/TRBV3-2; cdr3_aa: CASSLLGETYNEQFF; cdr3_nt: TGTGCCAGCAGCCTCCTAGGGGAGACCTACAATGAGCAGTTCTTC
j_call: TRBJ2-1; d_call: TRBD2; clone_size: NA; v_call: TRBV6-2/TRBV6-3; cdr3_aa: CASSDRTSGSYNEQFF; cdr3_nt: TGTGCCAGCAGCGACCGAACTAGCGGATCCTACAATGAGCAGTTCTTC
j_call: TRBJ1-2; d_call: NA; clone_size: few; v_call: TRBV7-2; cdr3_aa: CASSLAGVSYGYTF; cdr3_nt: TGTGCCAGCAGCCTGGCAGGGGTTTCCTATGGCTACACCTTC
j_call: TRBJ2-7; d_call: TRBD2; clone_size: NA; v_call: TRBV4-1; cdr3_aa: CASSQTSGGAFIYEQYF; cdr3_nt: TGCGCCAGCAGCCAAACTAGCGGGGGCGCGTTTATATACGAGCAGTACTTC
j_call: TRBJ2-5; d_call: TRBD1; clone_size: NA; v_call: TRBV11-1; cdr3_aa: CASSQGQQETQYF; cdr3_nt: TGTGCCAGCAGCCAGGGACAGCAAGAGACCCAGTACTTC
j_call: TRBJ1-2; d_call: TRBD1; clone_size: NA; v_call: TRBV5-5; cdr3_aa: CASSLEGQVYGYTF; cdr3_nt: TGTGCCAGCAGCTTGGAGGGACAGGTTTATGGCTACACCTTC
j_call: TRBJ1-4; d_call: NA; clone_size: NA; v_call: TRBV9; cdr3_aa: CASSVGSQKGGDNEKLFF; cdr3_nt: TGTGCCAGCAGCGTAGGGAGTCAGAAAGGTGGGGATAATGAAAAACTGTTTTTT
j_call: TRBJ1-2; d_call: NA; clone_size: NA; v_call: TRBV6-5; cdr3_aa: CASSSAYGYTF; cdr3_nt: TGTGCCAGCAGTTCCGCCTATGGCTACACCTTC
j_call: TRBJ1-5; d_call: TRBD1; clone_size: NA; v_call: TRBV24-1; cdr3_aa: CATSAGTGYQPQHF; cdr3_nt: TGTGCCACCAGTGCCGGGACAGGGTATCAGCCCCAGCATTTT
j_call: TRBJ1-2; d_call: TRBD1; clone_size: medium-sized; v_call: TRBV12-3/TRBV12-4; cdr3_aa: CASSWTGGDGYTF; cdr3_nt: TGTGCCAGCAGTTGGACAGGGGGCGATGGCTACACCTTC
j_call: TRBJ2-3; d_call: NA; clone_size: NA; v_call: TRBV7-8; cdr3_aa: CASSLRLDTQYF; cdr3_nt: TGTGCCAGCAGCTTACGTCTAGATACGCAGTATTTT
j_call: TRBJ1-3; d_call: NA; clone_size: few; v_call: TRBV7-6; cdr3_aa: CASSLYGRTSGNTIYF; cdr3_nt: TGTGCCAGCAGCTTATACGGCAGGACCTCTGGAAACACCATATATTTT
j_call: TRBJ2-1; d_call: TRBD2; clone_size: NA; v_call: TRBV5-1; cdr3_aa: CASCSSGSYNEQFF; cdr3_nt: TGCGCCAGCTGTTCGAGCGGGAGTTATAATGAGCAGTTCTTC
j_call: TRBJ1-1; d_call: NA; clone_size: NA; v_call: TRBV18; cdr3_aa: CASSPRDETEAFF; cdr3_nt: TGTGCCAGCTCGCCACGGGACGAGACTGAAGCTTTCTTT
j_call: TRBJ2-7; d_call: NA; clone_size: NA; v_call: TRBV6-1; cdr3_aa: CASSEGRRTEQYF; cdr3_nt: TGTGCCAGCAGTGAAGGGCGTCGGACCGAGCAGTACTTC
j_call: TRBJ2-5; d_call: NA; clone_size: NA; v_call: TRBV7-2; cdr3_aa: CASSLSGGQETQYF; cdr3_nt: TGTGCCAGCAGCTTAAGCGGTGGCCAAGAGACCCAGTACTTC
j_call: TRBJ2-7; d_call: NA; clone_size: NA; v_call: TRBV10-3; cdr3_aa: CAISEEPTGTYEQYF; cdr3_nt: TGTGCCATCAGCGAAGAGCCCACGGGCACCTACGAGCAGTACTTC
j_call: TRBJ1-1; d_call: NA; clone_size: NA; v_call: TRBV5-6; cdr3_aa: CASSLVGFLNTEAFF; cdr3_nt: TGTGCCAGCAGCTTGGTTGGGTTTTTAAACACTGAAGCTTTCTTT
j_call: TRBJ1-6; d_call: NA; clone_size: NA; v_call: TRBV20-1; cdr3_aa: CSARTGSPLHF; cdr3_nt: TGCAGTGCTCGGACCGGGTCACCCCTCCACTTT
j_call: TRBJ2-7; d_call: TRBD2; clone_size: NA; v_call: TRBV11-2; cdr3_aa: CASSLLGLAGESSYEQYF; cdr3_nt: TGTGCCAGCAGCCTCCTGGGACTAGCGGGGGAGAGCTCCTACGAGCAGTACTTC